The clone carrying this T cell receptor beta chain was observed a few times. This record comes from a study of response to subunit inactivated influenza vaccine. In TCRdb, the RT-PCR reads were re-called with MiXCR into one record per CDR3 protein. Of about 570,000 distinct CDR3 sequences in the sample, 11% were seen once. The CDR3 is made up of 13 amino acids. V lost 3 bases and J lost 8, with 11 bases in between. Germline CDR1 reads MGHRA; CDR2 reads YSYEKL. This sample was shared with a second study, whose subject was T cells expressing NK-cell markers. According to that study: Production of TCR beta cDNA relied on 5'RACE template switching with UMIs. In several experiments, sorting was restricted to alpha-beta TCR T cells by an anti-gamma-delta TCR antibody.

This specimen consisted of PBMCs from blood, obtained on the day of vaccination. V is TRBV4-1 and J is TRBJ2-1; the D is unclear. The receptor was derived from a man aged 50 to 60 who received an inactivated influenza vaccine. The CDR3 region is CASSHETLDEQFF. Written as DNA, the CDR3 is TGCGCCAGCAGCCATGAGACTCTCGATGAGCAGTTCTTC.